This TCR beta chain was documented in a study of radiation and T cells in renal cell carcinoma. Whole-study context: Nephrectomy followed 15 Gy stereotactic body radiation by 4 weeks.

Turning to this clone: Its antigen remains unidentified.

Stated time point: baseline pretreatment blood. Documented treatment: 15 Gy SBRT to primary tumor, nephrectomy 4 weeks later. After SBRT, blood was collected at 2 and 4 weeks, plus baseline. The method was immunoSEQ multiplex PCR; TCRdb's version includes in-frame clones alone and lacks a portion of them. The sample carries about 140,000 clones, over 80% recorded once. Per the germline V gene, CDR1 is ENHRY and CDR2 is SYGVKD. V was clipped by 7 bases and J by 5 bases, with 8 bases between them. The CDR3 is made up of 11 amino acids. Broader study findings: Pretreatment tumor biopsies were lacking, so baseline clonotypes are unknown.

The source is a woman aged 45-60 years with renal cell carcinoma. The starting material was blood, obtained from a patient whose treatment included radiotherapy and nephrectomy. The chain couples TRBV10-3 to TRBJ2-5, with D perhaps TRBD2 (5 bases). The CDR3 loop is CAITRRETQYF. CDR3 nucleotides: TGTGCCATCACCAGGAGGGAGACCCAGTACTTC.